A single sample is the source of the 7 T cell receptor beta chains below, sequenced in a study of shared clonotypes between healthy human individuals. Measured with immunoSEQ multiplex PCR; TCRdb has only the in-frame clones, and not every one. The sample carries 2 million to 2.5 million clones, approximately 95% recorded once. Sequencing was carried out using naive CD4+ T cells from PBMCs. The subset was: CD45RA+ positively selected. The receptors here all came from a man younger than 35 in good health. Some clones in this sample may be carry-over from other donors' samples.

The V and J genes are TRBV27 and TRBJ2-3; a weak D match, TRBD2 (5 bases). Trimming took off 2 bases at V and 3 bases at J, with 15 bases between the two ends. The germline V gene encodes CDR1 MNHEY and CDR2 SMNVEV (reference sequence). The CDR3 totals 16 residues. DNA of the CDR3: TGTGCCAGCAGTTTAGCCGGGATATATGGGACAGATACGCAGTATTTT. It is translated as CASSLAGIYGTDTQYF.

This clone was picked up one time. V gene TRBV27 combines with J gene TRBJ1-5, with 8 bases matching TRBD1. Germline assignment: CDR1 MNHEY and CDR2 SMNVEV (reference sequence). V shed 0 bases and J 3 bases; nucleotides not matched to a gene: 13. CDR3 length equals 19 residues. The CDR3 loop reads CASSLSPPGQGANNQPQHF. The DNA of the CDR3 is TGTGCCAGCAGTTTATCGCCCCCCGGCCAGGGGGCTAACAATCAGCCCCAGCATTTT.

The chain joins TRBV28 to TRBJ2-3; D uncertain. The germline CDR1 and CDR2 sequences are MDHEN and SYDVKM. Trimming stripped 4 bases from V and 6 bases from J, with 8 bases between. The CDR3 is 12 residues long. Here the CDR3 DNA reads TGTGCCAGCAGTTCGATAAGGGATACGCAGTATTTT. Protein sequence: CASSSIRDTQYF.

The rearrangement links TRBV15 to TRBJ2-7, with D tentatively TRBD1 (5 bases). V was clipped by 4 bases and J by 3 bases, with 13 bases between them. Germline V gene sequence: CDR1 LNHNV, CDR2 YYDKDF (reference sequence). The CDR3 contains 14 residues. For the CDR3, the DNA is TGTGCCACCAGCACCCCTACGCAGGGCTACGAGCAGTACTTC. It is translated as CATSTPTQGYEQYF.

This chain connects TRBV18 to TRBJ2-7; possibly TRBD1 for D (6 bases). This CDR3 is 13 amino acids long. Deletions cut 2 bases from V and 4 bases from J, with 9 bases between. CDR1 and CDR2 (germline): KGHSH, LQKENI. Here the CDR3 DNA reads TGTGCCAGCTCACCAGAGAGGGGGTACGAGCAGTACTTC. It specifies CASSPERGYEQYF.

This chain joins TRBV10-2 and TRBJ2-3; 7 nucleotides match TRBD1. CDR3 length equals 17 residues. Germline-derived CDR1 and CDR2 are WSHSY and SAAADI. V was pared by 3 bases and J by 4 bases, with 13 bases of the junction left unmatched. CDR3: CASSDVLGTDVADTQYF. CDR3 nucleotide sequence: TGCGCCAGCAGTGATGTCTTAGGGACAGATGTCGCAGATACGCAGTATTTT.

The chain links TRBV7-9 to TRBJ1-1; possible D gene TRBD1, 5 bases. This CDR3 is built from 17 residues. The V end was cut by 5 bases, the J end by 0 bases, with 19 bases between. Per the germline V gene, CDR1 is SEHNR and CDR2 is FQNEAQ (reference sequence). The CDR3 sequence: CASSPILRGDVNTEAFF. The CDR3 DNA reads TGTGCCAGCAGCCCGATTCTTAGAGGGGATGTGAACACTGAAGCTTTCTTT.